This T cell receptor beta chain derives from a study of cytomegalovirus exposure and HLA in healthy donors. Notes on the study in general: Specific recognition of CMV antigens was confirmed in vitro for three chains (all CMV-associated).

V was clipped by 4 bases and J by 3 bases; unmatched bases: 13. The CDR3 runs 16 residues. Germline V gene sequence: CDR1 SQVTM, CDR2 ANQGSEA. This clone has more than one count but fewer than ten. What it binds is not known. It was with 60 Vbeta and 13 Jbeta primers that the PCR ran. Sequencing was performed with immunoSEQ multiplex PCR; in TCRdb, only in-frame clones are kept and a portion is missing. The sample has more than 200,000 clones, around 85% seen once. The chain carries TRBV29-1 and TRBJ2-7; 9 positions agree with TRBD1. The source of this sequence is a girl aged 2-15 years in good health and CMV-seronegative. Sequencing was carried out using PBMCs. CDR3: CSVAGTGHKPYYEQYF. The CDR3 coding sequence is TGCAGCGTTGCGGGGACAGGGCATAAACCTTACTACGAGCAGTACTTC.